This T cell receptor (beta chain) originates from a study of blood T cell repertoires in COVID-19. Turning to the study itself: In each case, the material was cDNA or gDNA derived from T cells, B-cell-depleted T cells, or PBMCs.

The CDR3 consists of 15 residues. The V gene's germline CDR1 is SGHDT and CDR2 YYEEEE. V was pared by 0 bases and J by 5 bases, with 7 bases of the junction left unmatched. The data were produced by immunoSEQ multiplex PCR, yet TCRdb's version contains in-frame clones alone and is incomplete. The sample carries 300,000 to 450,000 clones, 70% to 90% recorded once. Sequencing was done on a sample of PBMCs or T cells enriched from blood (not recorded which). The origin of this receptor is a woman aged 18-30 years who had recovered from COVID-19. This chain uses TRBV5-6 with TRBJ2-7; 8 nucleotides line up with TRBD1. This CDR3 reads CASSLGGTGFNEQYF. CDR3 nucleotides: TGTGCCAGCAGCTTGGGCGGGACAGGTTTTAACGAGCAGTACTTC.